The T cell receptor (beta chain) described here comes from a study of T-cell reconstitution after alpha-beta-depleted transplantation in children. Between the trimmed V and J ends, which lost 1 base and 7 bases, there was a span of 16 bases. This CDR3 contains 15 residues. Preparation of the TCRbeta library was carried out with unique molecular identifiers. Using its own MiXCR run on the PCR reads, TCRdb lists one record per CDR3 protein. The data hold approximately 350,000 distinct CDR3 sequences, with 16% observed a single time. This clonotype was found once. The origin of this receptor is a male patient between 2 and 10 years old who had a stem cell transplant for acute lymphoblastic leukemia, so the T cells may come from the graft donor. The genes are TRBV12-3 or TRBV12-4 and TRBJ2-5; weak D call: TRBD1 (5 bases). The material sequenced was PBMCs, mostly from graft donor cells, taken 360 days after TCRalphabeta/CD19-depleted stem cell transplant. The CDR3 is CASSLGGPAKGTQYF. The CDR3 DNA follows: TGTGCCAGCAGTTTAGGGGGCCCGGCTAAAGGGACCCAGTACTTC.